The 14 T cell receptor beta chains below come from one sample, sequenced in a study of T cells in Graves' hyperthyroidism and ophthalmopathy. Amplified regions were TCR beta CDR3 sequences from RNA transcripts. Primed by the HTBI set, a first-round RT-PCR was run on the TCR CDR3. In TCRdb, the multiplex PCR reads were re-called with MiXCR into one record per CDR3 protein. The repertoire includes under 800,000 distinct CDR3 sequences, approximately 14% of them detected once, and more than 8.5% sits in the top ten. The sequencing sample was made of blood. These receptors were collected from a woman aged 18 to 35 with Graves' hyperthyroidism.

This clonotype was picked up many times. The chain employs TRBV20-1 and TRBJ2-3, with D hard to call. The germline CDR1 and CDR2 sequences are DFQATT and SNEGSKA (reference sequence). Trimming pared 3 bases from V and 7 bases from J, leaving 17 bases between. This CDR3 is built from 14 residues. CDR3 residues: CSARPGSARYTQYF. DNA for the CDR3: TGCAGTGCTAGGCCCGGTTCAGCCCGTTATACGCAGTATTTT.

This chain links TRBV10-3 with TRBJ2-2; perhaps TRBD1 as D (6 bases). CDR1 and CDR2 (germline): ENHRY, SYGVKD. Trimming took 4 bases from V and 0 from J, leaving 9 bases between them. The CDR3 spans 15 residues. Here the CDR3 DNA reads TGTGCCATCAGTGCAGGGGTCGCGAACACCGGGGAGCTGTTTTTT. This encodes CAISAGVANTGELFF.

In its sample, this clonotype was seen many times. V usage is TRBV7-9 and J usage is TRBJ2-5; weak D call: TRBD2 (6 bases). This CDR3 spans 16 amino acids. V was cut by 5 bases and J by 5 bases, with 21 bases left in between. Germline V gene lookup returns CDR1 SEHNR and CDR2 FQNEAQ (reference sequence). The CDR3 spells CASSLLRGGGLETQYF. CDR3 in DNA: TGTGCCAGCAGCCTACTGAGGGGCGGAGGGTTGGAGACCCAGTACTTC.

Points on this clonotype: Given a much more abundant clone one base away, this may be a read error. This chain connects TRBV30 to TRBJ2-1; D is undetermined. The CDR3 sequence is 13 residues long. Germline assignment: CDR1 GTSNPN and CDR2 SVGIG (reference sequence). With 1 base removed from V and 10 bases from J, the gap between germline ends came to 14 bases. The CDR3 DNA sequence: TGTGCCTGGAGTGCCACCCCGGCACCCGAGCAGTTCTTC. Translation gives CAWSATPAPEQFF.

This clonotype has a handful of counts. A read error is possible here, since a much larger clone lies one base away. This chain connects TRBV2 to TRBJ1-1; D possibly corresponds to TRBD1 (6 bases). V lost 3 bases to trimming and J lost 1 base, with 15 bases between them. The CDR3 is 16 amino acids. Germline V gene lookup returns CDR1 SNHLY and CDR2 FYNNEI. CDR3 amino acids: CASSDHRVKGNTEAFF. The CDR3 nucleotides read TGTGCCAGCAGTGACCACAGGGTAAAGGGGAACACTGAAGCTTTCTTT.

This clonotype was found many times. The chain has TRBV5-1 and TRBJ2-1, with 10 bases that match TRBD1. The V gene end was trimmed by 4 bases and the J gene end by 8 bases; junction bases not matched to a gene: 9. This CDR3 contains 15 residues. The germline CDR1 and CDR2 sequences are SGHRS and YFSETQ. DNA of the CDR3: TGCGCCAGCAGCGCGGAGGGACAGGGGCTCGATGAGCAGTTCTTC. Protein product: CASSAEGQGLDEQFF.

This clonotype was counted ten times or more. The chain joins TRBV7-9 to TRBJ2-1, with 8 bases lining up with TRBD1. V gave up 11 bases and J gave up 6 bases; unmatched junction bases: 9. This CDR3 is built from 13 residues. CDR1 and CDR2 from the germline V gene are SEHNR and FQNEAQ (reference sequence). The CDR3 spells CALLRTGSNEQFF. CDR3 nucleotides: TGTGCCCTGCTCCGGACAGGGAGCAATGAGCAGTTCTTC.

This clonotype was detected many times. The chain has TRBV20-1 and TRBJ2-7; perhaps TRBD2 as D (6 bases). Trimming cost V 3 bases and J 6 bases, with 15 bases left between them. Germline loops: CDR1 DFQATT, CDR2 SNEGSKA (reference sequence). The CDR3 is 13 amino acids. The CDR3 spells CSASRRTTPEQYF. The CDR3 DNA is TGCAGTGCTAGTCGCCGGACTACCCCCGAGCAGTACTTC.

This sequence joins TRBV28 and TRBJ2-3; D gene uncertain. V was shortened by 5 bases and J by 5 bases, with 17 bases between the two germline ends. The CDR3 covers 15 residues. Germline CDR1 and CDR2: MDHEN and SYDVKM. Here the CDR3 reads CASSANSYRIDTQYF. In DNA, the CDR3 is TGTGCCAGCAGTGCCAACTCATATCGGATAGATACGCAGTATTTT.

This clonotype was seen only a few times. This rearrangement joins TRBV27 to TRBJ2-3, with 12 bases that match TRBD2. Per germline, CDR1 MNHEY and CDR2 SMNVEV (reference sequence). The J segment lost 7 bases and the V segment lost 4 bases, leaving 9 bases of the junction unmatched. The CDR3 has 16 residues. The CDR3 DNA follows: TGTGCCAGCAGTTCCTGGACTAGCGGGGAGGAGAATACGCAGTATTTT. Amino acid sequence: CASSSWTSGEENTQYF.

The table lists this clonotype with many counts. This rearrangement joins TRBV11-2 to TRBJ2-7; D may be TRBD1 or TRBD2 (5 bases each). Germline V gene data show CDR1 as SGHAT and CDR2 as FQNNGV. The CDR3 runs to 13 residues. V was cut by 5 bases and J by 2 bases, with 10 bases left in between. CDR3 sequence reads: CASSTGRTYEQYF. CDR3 in DNA: TGTGCCAGCAGCACGGGACGGACCTACGAGCAGTACTTC.

This clonotype occurred many times. The genes are TRBV12-3 or TRBV12-4 and TRBJ2-1; 8 nucleotides align to TRBD2. V dropped 7 bases and J dropped 8; count of bases not matched to a gene: 16. The CDR3 runs 16 residues. CDR3 in amino acids: CASTKLAVGLQYEQFF. The CDR3 nucleotides are TGTGCCAGCACCAAACTAGCGGTAGGCTTACAGTATGAGCAGTTCTTC.

This clonotype was seen only a few times. The chain carries TRBV5-6 and TRBJ2-5; 13 bases align to TRBD2. CDR3 length: 16 amino acids. Trimming removed 4 bases from V and 5 bases from J; junction bases left unmatched: 8. Per the germline V gene, CDR1 is SGHDT and CDR2 is YYEEEE. The chain's CDR3 is CASSAGLAGERETQYF. The CDR3 nucleotides read TGTGCCAGCAGCGCAGGACTAGCGGGAGAAAGGGAGACCCAGTACTTC.

This clonotype has at least ten counts. This rearrangement joins TRBV12-3 or TRBV12-4 to TRBJ2-1; D is uncertain. V lost 6 bases to trimming and J lost 3 bases, with 9 bases between them. The length of the CDR3 is 13 residues. The CDR3 coding sequence is TGTGCCAGCAGCCCTATCCTCTACAATGAGCAGTTCTTC. Encoded protein: CASSPILYNEQFF.